This entry features one TCR beta chain sequence. The antigen is undetermined. This specimen belongs to a study of TIL therapy for anti-PD-1-resistant metastatic lung cancer. Study details: Most patients had lung adenocarcinoma; a few tumors were EGFR-mutant, two ALK-rearranged; half smoked currently or formerly.

Trimming took 6 bases from V and 1 from J, leaving 12 bases between them. The CDR3 totals 14 residues. The V gene's germline CDR1 is LGHNA and CDR2 YSLEER. Findings and caveats of the study: Treatment-naive, never-smoker and oncogene-addicted patients were overrepresented in this highly selected cohort.

This was the immunoSEQ v3 assay. Some clones are missing from TCRdb's copy, which holds only in-frame ones; the method was immunoSEQ multiplex PCR. Altogether 50,000 or so clones are present, roughly 85% being singletons, with the ten largest covering about 5%. Time point meaning: pre-treatment sample, taken before nivolumab and TIL therapy. Adults with stage 4 NSCLC were enrolled in a phase I trial. V is TRBV4-3 and J is TRBJ2-5; TRBD2 is a possible D gene (6 bases). The origin of this receptor is a woman aged 30 to 85 with non-small cell lung cancer. The source material was blood, sampled at baseline. The CDR3 DNA is TGCGCCAGCAGTCACCGGGAGTTCCAAGAGACCCAGTACTTC. Translating it yields CASSHREFQETQYF.